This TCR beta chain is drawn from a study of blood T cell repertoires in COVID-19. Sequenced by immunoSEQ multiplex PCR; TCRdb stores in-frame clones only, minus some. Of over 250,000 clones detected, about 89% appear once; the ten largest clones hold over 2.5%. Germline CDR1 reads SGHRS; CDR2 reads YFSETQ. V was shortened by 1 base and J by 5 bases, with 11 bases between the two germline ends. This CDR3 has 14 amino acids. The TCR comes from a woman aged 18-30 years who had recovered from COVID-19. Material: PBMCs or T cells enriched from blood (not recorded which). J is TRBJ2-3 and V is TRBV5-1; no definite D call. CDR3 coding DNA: TGCGCCAGCAGCTTGACTGTCCCTGGAGATACGCAGTATTTT. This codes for CASSLTVPGDTQYF. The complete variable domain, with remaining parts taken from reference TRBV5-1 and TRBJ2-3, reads KAGVTQTPRYLIKTRGQQVTLSCSPISGHRSVSWYQQTPGQGLQFLFEYFSETQRNKGNFPGRFSGRQFSNSRSEMNVSTLELGDSALYLCASSLTVPGDTQYFGPGTRLTVL.